Below are 18 T cell receptor beta chains sequenced from a single sample in a study of PD-L1 blockade in urothelial cancer. This table comes from immunoSEQ multiplex PCR, and its TCRdb copy is limited to in-frame clones, with some not included. Of about 72,000 clones listed, roughly 90% are singletons. Time point noted: pretreatment peripheral blood. Source: PBMCs, taken around atezolizumab (anti-PD-L1) treatment. All receptors come from a man aged 65 to 85 with urothelial cancer.

This chain connects TRBV25-1 to TRBJ2-1; 7 bases align to TRBD2. The V gene end was trimmed by 6 bases and the J gene end by 0 bases; junction bases not matched to a gene: 2. Germline CDR1 reads MGHDK; CDR2 reads SYGVNS. This CDR3 contains 14 residues. CDR3 nucleotide sequence: TGTGCCAGCAGAGCGGGGAGCTCCTACAATGAGCAGTTCTTC. It translates to CASRAGSSYNEQFF.

V and J are TRBV29-1 and TRBJ2-5; 7 positions match TRBD1. The CDR3 consists of 12 residues. V trimming: 4 bases; J trimming: 4 bases; junction bases outside the gene matches: 3. Germline-derived CDR1 and CDR2 are SQVTM and ANQGSEA. CDR3 sequence (DNA): TGCAGCGTTGTAAGGGGGCGAGAGACCCAGTACTTC. Translating gives CSVVRGRETQYF.

J is TRBJ1-2 and V is TRBV6-5, with D possibly matching TRBD1 (6 bases). This CDR3 has 13 amino acids. Germline CDR1 is MNHEY and CDR2 is SVGAGI. Deletions cut 5 bases from V and 6 bases from J, with 13 bases between. The CDR3 nucleotides read TGTGCCAGCAGTCTTTATAGACAGGATGGCTACACCTTC. Amino acids: CASSLYRQDGYTF.

The chain joins TRBV5-1 to TRBJ2-7; the match to TRBD2 covers 8 bases. V was pared by 5 bases and J by 3 bases, with 7 bases of the junction left unmatched. CDR3 length: 14 amino acids. Germline values: CDR1 SGHRS, CDR2 YFSETQ. The CDR3 region is CASSYSGANYEQYF. CDR3 in DNA: TGCGCCAGCAGTTATAGCGGGGCAAACTACGAGCAGTACTTC. Full variable domain (rest looked up from reference TRBV5-1 and TRBJ2-7): KAGVTQTPRYLIKTRGQQVTLSCSPISGHRSVSWYQQTPGQGLQFLFEYFSETQRNKGNFPGRFSGRQFSNSRSEMNVSTLELGDSALYLCASSYSGANYEQYFGPGTRLTVT.

The genes are TRBV5-1 and TRBJ2-1, with unresolved D. The CDR3 is made up of 15 amino acids. Germline CDR1 and CDR2: SGHRS and YFSETQ. V was clipped by 0 bases and J by 6 bases, with 13 bases between them. Here the CDR3 DNA reads TGCGCCAGCAGCTTGGGCAGCGTTGCAGCCAATGAGCAGTTCTTC. Translation: CASSLGSVAANEQFF.

This clone was detected only once. V is TRBV27 and J is TRBJ2-7, with 16 bases identical to TRBD2. V lost 7 bases to trimming and J lost 5 bases; unmatched junction nucleotides: 8. The V gene's germline CDR1 is MNHEY and CDR2 SMNVEV (reference sequence). This CDR3 has 16 amino acids. CDR3 sequence: CASKEGLAGGQHEQYF. DNA for the CDR3: TGTGCCAGCAAAGAGGGACTAGCGGGAGGGCAACACGAGCAGTACTTC.

The chain is built from TRBV28 and TRBJ2-7, with D possibly matching TRBD1 (6 bases). The V end was cut by 5 bases, the J end by 2 bases, with 25 bases between. Germline loops: CDR1 MDHEN, CDR2 SYDVKM. The CDR3 totals 18 residues. CDR3 sequence: CASSLLISGTLITYEQYF. The CDR3 DNA reads TGTGCCAGCAGTCTCCTTATTTCCGGGACACTGATTACCTACGAGCAGTACTTC.

With regard to this clone: The same CDR3 is also encoded by other DNA sequences in this sample. This chain joins TRBV4-2 and TRBJ1-4; 9 bases are a match to TRBD1. Losses at the gene ends were 3 bases for V and 5 bases for J; bases not matched to a gene: 4. The germline V gene encodes CDR1 LGHNA and CDR2 YNFKEQ. This CDR3 has 15 residues. CDR3 in DNA: TGTGCCAGCAGCCAGGAGGGACAGGGAAATGAAAAACTGTTTTTT. The encoded protein is CASSQEGQGNEKLFF.

The chain carries TRBV27 and TRBJ2-7; 7 bases align to TRBD2. The germline gives CDR1 MNHEY, CDR2 SMNVEV (reference sequence). With 2 bases clipped from V and 7 bases from J, the junction kept 11 bases outside the gene matches. The CDR3 length is 15 residues. The CDR3 DNA follows: TGTGCCAGCAGTTTACGGGAGGCAAGACTCGGGGAGCAGTACTTC. Protein: CASSLREARLGEQYF.

This clone has just one count. This chain links TRBV19 with TRBJ2-2, with a weak D call TRBD2 (5 bases). Per germline, CDR1 LNHDA and CDR2 SQIVND (reference sequence). V lost 1 base, J lost 0 bases, and 15 bases lay in between. This CDR3 comprises 18 residues. Here the CDR3 reads CASSIGPAGYANTGELFF. The CDR3 nucleotides are TGTGCCAGTAGTATAGGACCCGCGGGTTACGCGAACACCGGGGAGCTGTTTTTT.

The rearrangement links TRBV6-4 to TRBJ1-4; the D is unclear. Trimming removed 4 bases from V and 8 bases from J, with 20 bases in between. The CDR3 runs to 16 residues. The V gene's germline CDR1 is MRHNA and CDR2 SNTAGT. The CDR3 DNA follows: TGTGCCAGCAGTGGCCCGATTATAGTTTGTCGAGAAAAACTGTTTTTT. It translates to CASSGPIIVCREKLFF.

The rearrangement uses TRBV13 and TRBJ2-7; 14 nucleotides line up with TRBD2. This CDR3 spans 17 amino acids. V lost 2 bases and J lost 4; bases outside the gene matches: 7. From germline, CDR1 is PRHDT and CDR2 FYEKMQ (reference sequence). The CDR3 loop reads CASSLRAGTSGSYEQYF. The DNA for the CDR3 is TGTGCCAGCAGCTTAAGGGCCGGGACTAGCGGGAGTTACGAGCAGTACTTC.

Of note for this clone: Other DNA sequences in the sample encode the same CDR3. The chain links TRBV5-1 to TRBJ1-1; D gene unclear. CDR1 is SGHRS, CDR2 YFSETQ, per germline. The CDR3 loop spans 15 amino acids. V was clipped by 0 bases and J by 0 bases, with 9 bases between them. This CDR3 is CASSLGADMNTEAFF. CDR3 nucleotides: TGCGCCAGCAGCTTGGGTGCAGACATGAACACTGAAGCTTTCTTT.

V gene TRBV7-6 combines with J gene TRBJ2-7; 8 nucleotides align to TRBD1. This CDR3 is built from 14 residues. The junction had 1 base not matched to a gene; V was cut back by 3 bases and J by 0 bases. Germline V lookup: CDR1 SGHVS, CDR2 FNYEAQ. CDR3 residues: CASSFDRGSYEQYF. DNA for the CDR3: TGTGCCAGCAGCTTTGACAGGGGCTCCTACGAGCAGTACTTC.

The rearrangement joins TRBV29-1 to TRBJ1-4; 7 bases match TRBD1. The V and J ends lost 6 bases and 2 bases, in that order; junction bases with no gene match: 3. This CDR3 spans 13 amino acids. Germline V CDR1 and CDR2: SQVTM, ANQGSEA. CDR3 amino acids: CSVKTGTNEKLFF. DNA for the CDR3: TGCAGCGTAAAGACAGGGACTAATGAAAAACTGTTTTTT. The full variable domain, with the rest looked up from reference TRBV29-1 and TRBJ1-4, is SAVISQKPSRDICQRGTSLTIQCQVDSQVTMMFWYRQQPGQSLTLIATANQGSEATYESGFVIDKFPISRPNLTFSTLTVSNMSPEDSSIYLCSVKTGTNEKLFFGSGTQLSVL.

The rearrangement uses TRBV10-3 and TRBJ1-2, with a tentative D call TRBD1 (6 bases). This CDR3 region has 15 residues. V dropped 2 bases and J dropped 0 bases, with 10 bases sitting between them. CDR1 is ENHRY, CDR2 SYGVKD, per germline. CDR3 in amino acids: CAISEPGGPNYGYTF. The DNA for the CDR3 is TGTGCCATCAGTGAGCCCGGGGGGCCTAACTATGGCTACACCTTC.

The chain joins TRBV4-1 to TRBJ2-7, with 7 bases lining up with TRBD1. Germline assignment: CDR1 MGHRA and CDR2 YSYEKL. The junction had 7 bases not matched to a gene; V was cut back by 4 bases and J by 1 base. The CDR3 runs to 15 residues. The CDR3 region has the DNA TGCGCCAGCAGCCTAACCGGGACAGCATCCTACGAGCAGTACTTC. This sequence encodes CASSLTGTASYEQYF.

The CDR3 region has the DNA TGTGCCAGCAGCCCGGGACTAGCGGAGGCCGAGCAGTACTTC. This encodes CASSPGLAEAEQYF. The rearrangement uses TRBV7-8 and TRBJ2-7; the match to TRBD2 covers 11 bases. Trimming cost V 5 bases and J 6 bases; bases outside gene matches: 6. Germline V gene sequence: CDR1 SGHVS, CDR2 FQNEAQ. The length of the CDR3 is 14 residues.